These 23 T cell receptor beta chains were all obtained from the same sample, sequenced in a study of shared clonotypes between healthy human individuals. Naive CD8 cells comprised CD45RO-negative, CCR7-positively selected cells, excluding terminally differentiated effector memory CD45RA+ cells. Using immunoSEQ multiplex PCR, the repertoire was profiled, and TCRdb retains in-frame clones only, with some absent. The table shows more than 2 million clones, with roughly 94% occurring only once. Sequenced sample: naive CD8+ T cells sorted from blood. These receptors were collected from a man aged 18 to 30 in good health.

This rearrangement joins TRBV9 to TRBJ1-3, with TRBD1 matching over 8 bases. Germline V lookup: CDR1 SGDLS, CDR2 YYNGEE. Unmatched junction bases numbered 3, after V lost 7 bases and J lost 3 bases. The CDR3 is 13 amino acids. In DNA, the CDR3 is TGTGCCAGCCAAGGACAGGGTGGAAACACCATATATTTT. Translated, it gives CASQGQGGNTIYF. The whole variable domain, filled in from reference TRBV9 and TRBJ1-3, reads DSGVTQTPKHLITATGQRVTLRCSPRSGDLSVYWYQQSLDQGLQFLIQYYNGEERAKGNILERFSAQQFPDLHSELNLSSLELGDSALYFCASQGQGGNTIYFGEGSWLTVV.

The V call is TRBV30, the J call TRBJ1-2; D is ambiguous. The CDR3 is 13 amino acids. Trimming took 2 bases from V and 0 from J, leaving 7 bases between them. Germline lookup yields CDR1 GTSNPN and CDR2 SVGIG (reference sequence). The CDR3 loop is CAWSTNTNYGYTF. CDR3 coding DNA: TGTGCCTGGAGTACGAATACTAACTATGGCTACACCTTC.

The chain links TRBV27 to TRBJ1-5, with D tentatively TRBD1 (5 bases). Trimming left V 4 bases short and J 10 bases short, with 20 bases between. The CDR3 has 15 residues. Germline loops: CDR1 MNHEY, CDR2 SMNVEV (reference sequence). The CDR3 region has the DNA TGTGCCAGCAGTTATACCGGGACCCAATCAGCCCCCCAGCATTTT. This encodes CASSYTGTQSAPQHF.

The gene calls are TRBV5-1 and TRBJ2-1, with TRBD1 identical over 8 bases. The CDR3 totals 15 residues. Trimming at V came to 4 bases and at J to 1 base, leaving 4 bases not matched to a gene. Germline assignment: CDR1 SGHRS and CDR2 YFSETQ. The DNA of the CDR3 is TGCGCCAGCAGCATAGGACAGGGATCCTACAATGAGCAGTTCTTC. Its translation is CASSIGQGSYNEQFF.

CDR3 sequence: CASSYGTSSRETQYF. The DNA of the CDR3 is TGTGCCAGCAGTTACGGAACTAGCAGTAGGGAGACCCAGTACTTC. This rearrangement joins TRBV6-5 to TRBJ2-5, with D possibly matching TRBD2 (6 bases). V was cut by 2 bases and J by 5 bases, with 15 bases left in between. The CDR3 consists of 15 residues. CDR1 is MNHEY and CDR2 is SVGAGI in the germline V gene.

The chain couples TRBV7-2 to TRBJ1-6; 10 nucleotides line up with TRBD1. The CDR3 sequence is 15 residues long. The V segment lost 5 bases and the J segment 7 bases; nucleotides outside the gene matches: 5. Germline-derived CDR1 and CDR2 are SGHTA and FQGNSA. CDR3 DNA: TGTGCCAGCAGCCAAAGGACAGGGGGGAATTCACCCCTCCACTTT. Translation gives CASSQRTGGNSPLHF.

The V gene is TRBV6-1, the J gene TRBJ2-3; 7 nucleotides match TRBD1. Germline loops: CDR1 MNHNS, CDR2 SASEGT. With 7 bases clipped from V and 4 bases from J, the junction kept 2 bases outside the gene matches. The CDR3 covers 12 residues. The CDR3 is CASNQGADTQYF. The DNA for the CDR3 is TGTGCCAGCAACCAGGGGGCAGATACGCAGTATTTT.

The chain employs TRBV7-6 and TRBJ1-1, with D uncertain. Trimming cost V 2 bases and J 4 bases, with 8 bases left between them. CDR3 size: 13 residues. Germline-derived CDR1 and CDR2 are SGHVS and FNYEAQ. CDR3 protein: CASSLNPGTEAFF. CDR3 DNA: TGTGCCAGCAGCTTAAATCCGGGCACTGAAGCTTTCTTT.

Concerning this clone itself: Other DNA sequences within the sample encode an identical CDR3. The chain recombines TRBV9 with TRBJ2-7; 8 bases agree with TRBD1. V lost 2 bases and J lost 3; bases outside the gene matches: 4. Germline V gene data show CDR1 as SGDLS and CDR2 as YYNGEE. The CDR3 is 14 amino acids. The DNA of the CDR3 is TGTGCCAGCAGCGTCGGACAGGGCGACTACGAGCAGTACTTC. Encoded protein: CASSVGQGDYEQYF.

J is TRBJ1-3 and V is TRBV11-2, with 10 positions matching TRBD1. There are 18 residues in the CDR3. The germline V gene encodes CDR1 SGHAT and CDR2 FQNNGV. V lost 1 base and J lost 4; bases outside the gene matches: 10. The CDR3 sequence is CASSLVQLDRGTGNTIYF. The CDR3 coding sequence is TGTGCCAGCAGCTTAGTTCAGTTGGACAGGGGGACCGGAAACACCATATATTTT.

CDR3 protein: CASSLGGGLYEQYF. The CDR3 region has the DNA TGTGCCAGCAGCCTAGGAGGGGGCCTATACGAGCAGTACTTC. This rearrangement joins TRBV5-4 to TRBJ2-7; tentative D call: TRBD1 (7 bases). Germline V gene sequence: CDR1 SGHNT, CDR2 YYREEE (reference sequence). The V gene lost 4 bases and the J gene lost 4 bases, with 15 bases spanning the gap. The CDR3 extends over 14 amino acids.

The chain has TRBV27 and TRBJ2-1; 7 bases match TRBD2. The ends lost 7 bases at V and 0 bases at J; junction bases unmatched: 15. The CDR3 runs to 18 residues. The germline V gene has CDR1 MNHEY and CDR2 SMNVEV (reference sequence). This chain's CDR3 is CASTSPPMGGGSYNEQFF. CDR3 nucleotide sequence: TGTGCCAGCACCTCGCCTCCCATGGGGGGGGGCTCCTACAATGAGCAGTTCTTC.

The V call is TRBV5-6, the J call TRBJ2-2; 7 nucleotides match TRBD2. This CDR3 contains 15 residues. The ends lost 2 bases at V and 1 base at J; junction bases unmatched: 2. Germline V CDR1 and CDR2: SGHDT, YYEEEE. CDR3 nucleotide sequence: TGTGCCAGCAGCTTTTGGGAGGGGAACACCGGGGAGCTGTTTTTT. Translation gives CASSFWEGNTGELFF.

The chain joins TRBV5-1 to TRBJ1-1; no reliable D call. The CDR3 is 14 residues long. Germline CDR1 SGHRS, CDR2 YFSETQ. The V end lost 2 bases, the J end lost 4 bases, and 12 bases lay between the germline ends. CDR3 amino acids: CASSFHEGITEAFF. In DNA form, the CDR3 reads TGCGCCAGCAGCTTTCATGAAGGCATCACTGAAGCTTTCTTT.

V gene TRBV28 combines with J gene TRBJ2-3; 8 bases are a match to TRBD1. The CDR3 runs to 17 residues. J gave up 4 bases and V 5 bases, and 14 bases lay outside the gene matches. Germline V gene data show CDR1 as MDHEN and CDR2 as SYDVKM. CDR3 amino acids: CASSLFLRGRNPDTQYF. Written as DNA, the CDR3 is TGTGCCAGCAGTCTGTTCCTCAGGGGGCGCAACCCAGATACGCAGTATTTT. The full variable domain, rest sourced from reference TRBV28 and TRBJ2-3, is DVKVTQSSRYLVKRTGEKVFLECVQDMDHENMFWYRQDPGLGLRLIYFSYDVKMKEKGDIPEGYSVSREKKERFSLILESASTNQTSMYLCASSLFLRGRNPDTQYFGPGTRLTVL.

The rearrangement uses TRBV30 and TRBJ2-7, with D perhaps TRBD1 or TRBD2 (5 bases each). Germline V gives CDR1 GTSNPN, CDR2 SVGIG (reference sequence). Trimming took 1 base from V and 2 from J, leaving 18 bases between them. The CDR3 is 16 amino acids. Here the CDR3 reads CAWSEGEGKETYEQYF. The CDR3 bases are TGTGCCTGGAGTGAGGGTGAGGGGAAGGAAACCTACGAGCAGTACTTC.

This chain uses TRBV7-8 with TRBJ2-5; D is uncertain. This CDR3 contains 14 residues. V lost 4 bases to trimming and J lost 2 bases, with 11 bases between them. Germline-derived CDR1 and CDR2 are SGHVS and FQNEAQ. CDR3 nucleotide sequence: TGTGCCAGCAGCTCCCATAGCCATCAAGAGACCCAGTACTTC. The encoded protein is CASSSHSHQETQYF. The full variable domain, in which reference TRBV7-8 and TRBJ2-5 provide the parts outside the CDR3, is GAGVSQSPRYKVAKRGQDVALRCDPISGHVSLFWYQQALGQGPEFLTYFQNEAQLDKSGLPSDRFFAERPEGSVSTLKIQRTQQEDSAVYLCASSSHSHQETQYFGPGTRLLVL.

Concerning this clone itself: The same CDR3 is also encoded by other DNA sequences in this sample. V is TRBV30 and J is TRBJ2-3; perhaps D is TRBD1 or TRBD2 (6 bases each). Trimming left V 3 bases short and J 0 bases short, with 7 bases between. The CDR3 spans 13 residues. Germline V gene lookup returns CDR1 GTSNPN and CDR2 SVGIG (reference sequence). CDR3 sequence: CAWRGGSTDTQYF. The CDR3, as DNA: TGTGCCTGGAGAGGGGGGAGCACAGATACGCAGTATTTT.

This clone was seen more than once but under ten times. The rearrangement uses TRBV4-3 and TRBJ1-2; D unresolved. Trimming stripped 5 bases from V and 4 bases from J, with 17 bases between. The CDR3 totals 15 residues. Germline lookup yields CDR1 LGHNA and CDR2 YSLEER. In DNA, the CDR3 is TGCGCCAGCAGCTCGCAACGTGAGGGAGTCTATGGCTACACCTTC. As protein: CASSSQREGVYGYTF.

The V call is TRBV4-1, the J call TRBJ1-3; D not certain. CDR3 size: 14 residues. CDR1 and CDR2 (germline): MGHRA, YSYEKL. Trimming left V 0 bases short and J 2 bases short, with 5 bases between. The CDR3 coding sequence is TGCGCCAGCAGCCAAGATGACGCTGGAAACACCATATATTTT. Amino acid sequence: CASSQDDAGNTIYF.

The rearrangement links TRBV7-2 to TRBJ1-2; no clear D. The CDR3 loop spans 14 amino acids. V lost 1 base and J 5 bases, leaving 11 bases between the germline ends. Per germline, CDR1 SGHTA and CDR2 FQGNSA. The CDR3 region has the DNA TGTGCCAGCAGCTTAGGAATCGCCATTTATGGCTACACCTTC. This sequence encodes CASSLGIAIYGYTF.

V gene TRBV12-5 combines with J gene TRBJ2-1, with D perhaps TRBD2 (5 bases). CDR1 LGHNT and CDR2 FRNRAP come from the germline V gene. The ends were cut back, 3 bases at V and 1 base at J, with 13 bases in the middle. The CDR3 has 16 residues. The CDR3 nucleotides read TGTGCTAGTGGTTTAGTAAGCGGAGGATCCTACAATGAGCAGTTCTTC. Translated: CASGLVSGGSYNEQFF.

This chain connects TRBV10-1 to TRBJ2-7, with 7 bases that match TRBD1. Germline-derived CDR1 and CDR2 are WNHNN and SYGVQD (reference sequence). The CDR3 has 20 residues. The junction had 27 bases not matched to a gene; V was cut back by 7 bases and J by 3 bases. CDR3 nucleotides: TGCGCCAGCAACATCTCGGCAAGGGGGCTCGACGCGGGTTACTTCTACGAGCAGTACTTC. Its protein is CASNISARGLDAGYFYEQYF.